This T cell receptor beta chain was observed in a study of blood T cell repertoires in COVID-19. Study as a whole: From the United States, Italy and Spain came samples of acute and convalescent COVID-19. In each case, the material was cDNA or gDNA derived from T cells, B-cell-depleted T cells, or PBMCs.

Per the study methods: Reference gene primers were amplified, and this amplification served to estimate nucleated cell counts. Assay used: immunoSEQ multiplex PCR; TCRdb lists only in-frame clones, some missing. The V and J calls and clone size are taken from that table; D and trimming were inferred from the DNA. The sample lists roughly 130,000 clones; about nine tenths were seen once. Trimming removed 8 bases at V and 5 bases at J, with 12 bases between. This CDR3 contains 12 residues. This receptor was obtained from a man in his fifties or sixties with active COVID-19. The genes are TRBV12-3 or TRBV12-4 and TRBJ2-5; D not certain. The sequencing sample was made of peripheral blood. CDR3 amino acids: CASSYRPETQYF. CDR3 nucleotide sequence: TGTGCCAGCTCTTATCGTCCGGAGACCCAGTACTTC.